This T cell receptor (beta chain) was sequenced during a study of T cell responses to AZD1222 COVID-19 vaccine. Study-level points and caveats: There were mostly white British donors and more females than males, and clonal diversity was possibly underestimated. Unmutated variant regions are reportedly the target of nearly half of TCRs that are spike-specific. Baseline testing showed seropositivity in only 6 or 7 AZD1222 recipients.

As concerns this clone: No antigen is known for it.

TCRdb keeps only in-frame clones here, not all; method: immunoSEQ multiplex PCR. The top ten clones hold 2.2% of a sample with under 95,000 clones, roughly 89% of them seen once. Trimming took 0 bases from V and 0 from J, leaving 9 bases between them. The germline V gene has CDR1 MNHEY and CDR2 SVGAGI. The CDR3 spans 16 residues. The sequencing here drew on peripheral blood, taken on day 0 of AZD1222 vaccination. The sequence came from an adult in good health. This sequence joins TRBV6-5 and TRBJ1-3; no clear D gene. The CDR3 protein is CASSYSAAGSGNTIYF. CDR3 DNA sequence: TGTGCCAGCAGTTACTCAGCGGCAGGCTCTGGAAACACCATATATTTT.